The T cell receptor (beta chain) under discussion was sequenced for a study of immune evolution from preneoplasia to lung adenocarcinoma listed by TCRdb under 2021. For the study in its entirety: No AAH lesions showed HLA loss of heterozygosity, compared with roughly 7% of AIS, around 15% of MIA and approximately 35% of ADC lesions. POLYSOLVER was used to infer Class I HLA alleles from exome data, and LOHHLA was used to detect allele-specific HLA loss. Resected precursor lesions (AAH, AIS, MIA) and invasive adenocarcinomas were compared against paired morphologically normal lung tissue. The TCR sequencing data were obtained from more than 45 patients. The immune data were integrated with whole exome sequencing and methylation data from the same cohort of nodules. The sample size was set by how many specimens were available, not by a prior power calculation. The overall cohort was made up of 45 to 60 patients with pulmonary nodules who had surgical resection. According to the study, 90 to 130 samples went through TCR sequencing. Immune contexture across lung adenocarcinoma precursors and invasive adenocarcinoma was profiled using immune gene expression, TCR sequencing and multiplex immunofluorescence. What the authors observed across the whole study: The highest top T cell clone frequencies were observed in normal lung, and a progressive decrease in top T cell clone frequencies appeared to occur from AAH through AIS, MIA and invasive adenocarcinoma. The highest T cell clonality was observed in KRAS-mutant nodules compared with EGFR-mutant or double wild-type lesions. Clonality was highest in normal lung, while later-stage lesions appeared to show lower clonality but higher T cell density and diversity. Because all patients came from Japan and China, whether the findings apply to Western populations was uncertain. The findings reflected association rather than direct causation, and larger cohorts with long-term follow-up and longitudinal biopsies were considered necessary.

Resection was performed on patients in Japan or China between the mid-2010s and the late 2010s. The histologic diagnosis of each case was independently confirmed on H&E slides by two lung cancer pathologists. Macro-dissection after pathologic assessment enriched premalignant or tumor cells for nucleic acid extraction. DNA was isolated from FFPE tissue using the AllPrep DNA/RNA FFPE Kit. On this clone: No antigen is known for it. Relative to the germline gene, one junction end is altered; a read error may explain this.

The immunoSEQ hsTCRbeta Kit was used to sequence TCR beta CDR3 regions from DNA. Regarding the original processing steps: The ImmunoSEQ Analyzer was used to analyse the TCR sequencing data. T cell clonality was defined as 1 minus Pielou's evenness computed on productive rearrangements. T cell diversity was measured with the inverse Simpson index on productive templates. T cell density was expressed as TCR beta template counts normalized to usable DNA, with usable DNA estimated by amplifying and sequencing housekeeping genes. Two-sided Kruskal-Wallis tests were used to compare TCR metrics between histologic stages. The source is immuneACCESS, and TCRdb retained only in-frame sequences with V and J called. Part of the clones is not carried over; for the studies checked, unresolved V genes explain less than half of this, and the remainder is unexplained. That table is the source of V, J and clone size, and D and trimming were worked out from the DNA. Within this sample are around 6,000 clones, with around 78% of them counted one time only. The ten largest clonotypes hold about 8% of the sample.

From a lookup of the germline V gene, CDR1 and CDR2 are MRHNA and SNTAGT. The CDR3 numbers 10 residues from cysteine through phenylalanine. The kept DNA is CDR3 alone, 30 bases in frame from the first base. This clonotype was obtained from a person between 55 and 80 years old with lung adenocarcinoma. The chain uses TRBV6-4 and TRBJ2-2; TRBD2 is possibly the D segment (5 matching bases). Sequenced sample: FFPE minimally invasive lung adenocarcinoma tissue. The cell subset or site label corresponds to: micro-invasive lung adenocarcinoma (MIA). The sequence in DNA is TGTGCCAGGGCTCACCGGGGAGCTGTTTTT. Its translation reads: CARAHRGAVF.